This TCR beta chain was identified in a study of molecular identifiers for immune sequencing clone quantification. TCRdb analysed the PCR reads with MiXCR anew, one entry per CDR3 protein. The table has under 650,000 distinct CDR3 sequences, 20% seen once. CDR3 length equals 14 residues. With 2 bases removed from V and 8 bases from J, the gap between germline ends came to 13 bases. Germline V gene data show CDR1 as SGHNT and CDR2 as YENEEA. Only a few counts were recorded for this clonotype. Its specificity is not known. Regarding the study as a whole: Detection of one spiked Jurkat cell's TCR RNA reportedly worked in 1 million or so naive cells.

The sample taken for sequencing was naive CD8+ T cells from blood, with Jurkat cell RNA spiked in. This sample's subset: FACS-sorted CD8+CD4-CCR7+CD45RA+ naive T cells. The chain joins TRBV11-3 to TRBJ2-1, with D possibly matching TRBD2 (6 bases). The TCR comes from a human donor in good health. Some libraries in this study had Jurkat cell RNA spiked in. Here the CDR3 DNA reads TGTGCCAGCAGCTTAACGGGACTGTTCGATGAGCAGTTCTTC. As protein: CASSLTGLFDEQFF. The full variable domain, with the rest looked up from reference TRBV11-3 and TRBJ2-1, is EAGVVQSPRYKIIEKKQPVAFWCNPISGHNTLYWYLQNLGQGPELLIRYENEEAVDDSQLPKDRFSAERLKGVDSTLKIQPAELGDSAVYLCASSLTGLFDEQFFGPGTRLTVL.